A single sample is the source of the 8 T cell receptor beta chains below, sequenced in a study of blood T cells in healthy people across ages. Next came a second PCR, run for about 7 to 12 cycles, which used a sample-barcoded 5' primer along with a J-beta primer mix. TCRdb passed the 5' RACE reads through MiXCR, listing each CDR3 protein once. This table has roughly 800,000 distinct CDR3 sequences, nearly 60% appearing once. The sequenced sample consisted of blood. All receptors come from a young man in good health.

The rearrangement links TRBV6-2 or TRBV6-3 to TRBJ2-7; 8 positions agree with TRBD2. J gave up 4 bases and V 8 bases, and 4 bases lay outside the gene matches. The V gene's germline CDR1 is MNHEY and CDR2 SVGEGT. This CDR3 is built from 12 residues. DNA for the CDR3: TGTGCCAGCGGGGGACTAGTGTACGAGCAGTACTTC. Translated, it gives CASGGLVYEQYF.

Written as DNA, the CDR3 is TGTGCCAGCAGCCCCTGGGAGGCCGATGGGGACGAGCAGTACTTC. Its translation: CASSPWEADGDEQYF. The chain links TRBV6-2 or TRBV6-3 to TRBJ2-7, with D possibly TRBD2 on 6 matching bases. Germline V gene sequence: CDR1 MNHEY, CDR2 SVGEGT. V lost 6 bases to trimming and J lost 5 bases, with 20 bases between them. The CDR3 covers 15 residues.

CDR3 sequence: CSARDPSRVYNEQFF. The DNA for the CDR3 is TGCAGTGCTAGAGATCCAAGCAGGGTTTACAATGAGCAGTTCTTC. J is TRBJ2-1 and V is TRBV20-1, with D possibly TRBD1 on 5 matching bases. Germline CDR1 is DFQATT and CDR2 is SNEGSKA (reference sequence). Trimming removed 0 bases from V and 4 bases from J, with 13 bases in between. The CDR3 is 15 residues long.

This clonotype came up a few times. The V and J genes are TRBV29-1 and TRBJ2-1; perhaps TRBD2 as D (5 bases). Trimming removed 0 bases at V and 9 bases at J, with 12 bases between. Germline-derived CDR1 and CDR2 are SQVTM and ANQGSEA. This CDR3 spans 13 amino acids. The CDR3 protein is CSVEERLAGEQFF. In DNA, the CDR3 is TGCAGCGTTGAAGAGCGTCTAGCCGGTGAGCAGTTCTTC.

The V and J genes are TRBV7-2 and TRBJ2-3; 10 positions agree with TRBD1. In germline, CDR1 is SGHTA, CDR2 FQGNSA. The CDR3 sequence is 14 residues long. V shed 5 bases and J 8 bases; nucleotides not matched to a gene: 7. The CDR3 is CASSPGTGVGTQYF. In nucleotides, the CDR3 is TGTGCCAGCAGCCCCGGGACAGGGGTGGGTACGCAGTATTTT.

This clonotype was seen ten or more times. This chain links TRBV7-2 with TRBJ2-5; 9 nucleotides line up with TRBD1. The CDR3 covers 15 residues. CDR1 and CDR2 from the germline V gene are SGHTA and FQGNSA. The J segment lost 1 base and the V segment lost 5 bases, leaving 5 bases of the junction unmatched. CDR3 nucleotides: TGTGCCAGCAGCCCGGGGGGACAGGGCCAAGAGACCCAGTACTTC. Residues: CASSPGGQGQETQYF.

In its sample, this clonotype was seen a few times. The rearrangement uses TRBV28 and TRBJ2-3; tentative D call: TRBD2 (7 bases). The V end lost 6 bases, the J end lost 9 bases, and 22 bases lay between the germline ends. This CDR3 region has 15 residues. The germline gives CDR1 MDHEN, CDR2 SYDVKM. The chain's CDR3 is CASSGGGTTPGTQYF. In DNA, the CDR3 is TGTGCCAGCAGCGGGGGCGGGACTACTCCAGGGACGCAGTATTTT.

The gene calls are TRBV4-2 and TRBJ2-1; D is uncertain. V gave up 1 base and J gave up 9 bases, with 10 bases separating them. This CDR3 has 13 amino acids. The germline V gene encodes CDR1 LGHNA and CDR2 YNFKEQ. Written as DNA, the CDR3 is TGTGCCAGCAGCCAAGTGTATTCAGCTGAGCAGTTCTTC. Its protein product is CASSQVYSAEQFF.